In its sample, the clone carrying this TCR beta chain was seen once. Its matching antigen is unknown. The CDR3 loop spans 14 amino acids. V gave up 6 bases and J gave up 1 base, with 12 bases separating them. The germline CDR1 and CDR2 sequences are MNHEY and SVGAGI. This specimen comes from a study of cytomegalovirus exposure and HLA in healthy donors. Use of 60 Vbeta and 13 Jbeta primers characterized the PCR. Here immunoSEQ multiplex PCR was the method, and the copy in TCRdb shows in-frame clones only, minus some. This sample yields 110,000 to 150,000 clones, of which roughly 80% are seen a single time; about 0.91% belongs to the top ten. Every donor was a healthy person donating bone marrow. Study-wide results and caveats: The study dropped some indistinguishable V segments, TRBV6-2 and TRBV6-3 among them.

The source is a man aged 18 to 29 in good health and CMV-seronegative. What was sequenced was PBMCs. The chain is built from TRBV6-5 and TRBJ1-1; D unclear. In DNA form, the CDR3 reads TGTGCCAGCAGCCTCGCCGGGGAGAACACTGAAGCTTTCTTT. Its protein product is CASSLAGENTEAFF.